Sequencing of this T cell receptor (beta chain) was carried out in a study of preoperative IRX-2 immunotherapy in early breast cancer. Assay: immunoSEQ multiplex PCR; the TCRdb copy retains only in-frame clones and omits some. There are 95,000 to 100,000 clones in the sample; more than 80% occur only once, and roughly 2% lies in the top ten. The CDR3 has 13 residues. Trimming removed 5 bases from V and 5 bases from J; junction bases left unmatched: 3. The germline V gene encodes CDR1 SNHLY and CDR2 FYNNEI. Indicated treatment: preoperative locoregional IRX-2 cytokine immunotherapy. Preoperative locoregional IRX-2 cytokine immunotherapy was tested in the phase Ib source study. This clone was observed a single time.

This sample comprised tumor tissue, obtained after IRX-2 immunotherapy. The receptor's source is a human donor with breast cancer. The J gene is TRBJ2-1, the V gene TRBV2; 7 nucleotides align to TRBD1. The CDR3, as DNA: TGTGCCAGCAGTAGGGACAGAGACAATGAGCAGTTCTTC. Translated: CASSRDRDNEQFF.